One and the same sample provided the 23 T cell receptor beta chains below, sequenced in a study of blood T cell repertoires in COVID-19. The data were produced by immunoSEQ multiplex PCR, yet TCRdb's version contains in-frame clones alone and is incomplete. The sample yields about 46,000 clones, around nine tenths seen once. Source material: peripheral blood. All receptors come from a man aged 55-75 years with active or convalescent COVID-19.

This clone was seen only once. The chain is built from TRBV6-5 and TRBJ1-2; 11 nucleotides agree with TRBD1. CDR1 MNHEY and CDR2 SVGAGI come from the germline V gene. CDR3 length: 14 residues. V shed 6 bases and J 6 bases; nucleotides not matched to a gene: 6. CDR3 residues: CASSRDRGGDGYTF. CDR3 DNA sequence: TGTGCCAGCAGCCGGGACAGGGGGGGAGATGGCTACACCTTC.

V is TRBV28 and J is TRBJ1-2, with 11 bases lining up with TRBD1. Per germline, CDR1 MDHEN and CDR2 SYDVKM. This CDR3 comprises 15 residues. With V trimmed by 4 bases and J by 7 bases, 8 bases remained unmatched. The CDR3 sequence is CASSSPGQGGSGYTF. The CDR3 region has the DNA TGTGCCAGCAGTTCTCCGGGACAGGGGGGTAGTGGCTACACCTTC.

This clone was seen a handful of times. This chain uses TRBV4-1 with TRBJ2-5; TRBD1 is a possible D gene (6 bases). The CDR3 is 13 residues long. V lost 4 bases and J lost 5, with 11 bases in between. Germline-derived CDR1 and CDR2 are MGHRA and YSYEKL. The CDR3: CASSPTGWETQYF. In nucleotides, the CDR3 is TGCGCCAGCAGCCCGACAGGCTGGGAGACCCAGTACTTC.

The chain is built from TRBV27 and TRBJ1-5, with D possibly matching TRBD1 (6 bases). V lost 4 bases, J lost 11 bases, and 12 bases lay in between. CDR1 MNHEY and CDR2 SMNVEV come from the germline V gene (reference sequence). The length of the CDR3 is 12 residues. CDR3 nucleotides: TGTGCCAGCAGTTCACAGGGCCGGGCCCAGCATTTT. This gives the protein CASSSQGRAQHF.

The V call is TRBV2, the J call TRBJ2-3; 10 bases are shared with TRBD1. V dropped 6 bases and J dropped 1; count of bases not matched to a gene: 7. CDR1 SNHLY and CDR2 FYNNEI come from the germline V gene. CDR3 length equals 16 residues. The CDR3: CASSGWGTGGTDTQYF. The DNA of the CDR3 is TGTGCCAGCAGCGGGTGGGGGACAGGGGGCACAGATACGCAGTATTTT.

The chain couples TRBV28 to TRBJ2-7; no firm D call. Trimming shortened V by 4 bases and J by 3 bases, and 7 bases separated the two germline ends. Germline values: CDR1 MDHEN, CDR2 SYDVKM. The CDR3 consists of 12 residues. Here the CDR3 reads CASSSVLYEQYF. The CDR3 bases are TGTGCCAGCAGTTCCGTCCTCTACGAGCAGTACTTC. The whole variable domain, remainder taken from reference TRBV28 and TRBJ2-7, is DVKVTQSSRYLVKRTGEKVFLECVQDMDHENMFWYRQDPGLGLRLIYFSYDVKMKEKGDIPEGYSVSREKKERFSLILESASTNQTSMYLCASSSVLYEQYFGPGTRLTVT.

The chain employs TRBV6-2 or TRBV6-3 and TRBJ1-2, with D maybe TRBD1 (5 bases). CDR1 MNHEY and CDR2 SVGEGT come from the germline V gene. The V end was cut by 4 bases, the J end by 0 bases, with 18 bases between. The CDR3 consists of 17 residues. The CDR3 DNA reads as TGTGCCAGCAGTTCTTACAGGTCGACTGACGCTAACTATGGCTACACCTTC. Its translation: CASSSYRSTDANYGYTF.

The V and J genes are TRBV19 and TRBJ2-1, with 8 positions matching TRBD2. The ends lost 3 bases at V and 2 bases at J; junction bases unmatched: 6. Per the germline V gene, CDR1 is LNHDA and CDR2 is SQIVND (reference sequence). The CDR3 length is 16 residues. The CDR3 DNA sequence: TGTGCCAGTAGTATCCGCGGGGGGTTAACCTACAATGAGCAGTTCTTC. Translation: CASSIRGGLTYNEQFF.

This chain connects TRBV4-1 to TRBJ1-6; the D gene is possibly TRBD1 (5 bases). Germline values: CDR1 MGHRA, CDR2 YSYEKL. The CDR3 consists of 18 residues. V lost 0 bases to trimming and J lost 0 bases, with 12 bases between them. CDR3 sequence reads: CASSQDWGKSSYNSPLHF. The DNA for the CDR3 is TGCGCCAGCAGCCAAGATTGGGGCAAGAGCTCCTATAATTCACCCCTCCACTTT.

DNA of the CDR3: TGTGCCGAGCCCCGCGCAGGGGGCTTTATGAACACTGAAGCTTTCTTT. It encodes CAEPRAGGFMNTEAFF. This chain joins TRBV27 and TRBJ1-1; 8 nucleotides match TRBD1. The CDR3 loop spans 16 amino acids. Germline CDR1 is MNHEY and CDR2 is SMNVEV (reference sequence). J lost 0 bases, V lost 11 bases, and 14 bases had no gene match.

The chain has TRBV27 and TRBJ2-1; 13 bases match TRBD2. With 5 bases clipped from V and 2 bases from J, the junction kept 6 bases outside the gene matches. CDR3 length equals 17 residues. Looked up from germline, CDR1 is MNHEY and CDR2 is SMNVEV (reference sequence). DNA of the CDR3: TGTGCCAGCAGTCAAGGGACTAGCGGGGTGCCCTACAATGAGCAGTTCTTC. Amino acids: CASSQGTSGVPYNEQFF.

The chain links TRBV5-1 to TRBJ2-3; tentative D call: TRBD2 (6 bases). CDR1 and CDR2 (germline): SGHRS, YFSETQ. CDR3 length equals 14 residues. V lost 5 bases to trimming and J lost 3 bases, with 13 bases between them. The CDR3 coding sequence is TGCGCCAGCAGTCGCGGGGCCCGAACAGATACGCAGTATTTT. Translation gives CASSRGARTDTQYF. Filled out from reference TRBV5-1 and TRBJ2-3, the complete variable domain reads KAGVTQTPRYLIKTRGQQVTLSCSPISGHRSVSWYQQTPGQGLQFLFEYFSETQRNKGNFPGRFSGRQFSNSRSEMNVSTLELGDSALYLCASSRGARTDTQYFGPGTRLTVL.

The chain employs TRBV6-5 and TRBJ2-7; 8 bases fit TRBD1. The junction had 3 bases not matched to a gene; V was cut back by 0 bases and J by 2 bases. Germline V gives CDR1 MNHEY, CDR2 SVGAGI. The CDR3 has 15 amino acids. CDR3 sequence reads: CASSYSVTGAYEQYF. CDR3 nucleotides: TGTGCCAGCAGTTACTCTGTGACAGGGGCCTACGAGCAGTACTTC.

This chain links TRBV11-1 with TRBJ1-1; D is unresolved. The CDR3 covers 14 residues. The V and J ends lost 5 bases and 3 bases respectively, with 13 bases between them. Germline CDR1 is SGHAT and CDR2 is FQDESV (reference sequence). Written as DNA, the CDR3 is TGTGCCAGCAGCCCGCACCCGACTTACACTGAAGCTTTCTTT. It yields the protein CASSPHPTYTEAFF.

This chain links TRBV3-1 (or the pseudogene TRBV3-2) with TRBJ2-2, with 10 positions matching TRBD2. This CDR3 contains 15 residues. Germline CDR1 LGHDT, CDR2 YNNKEL (reference sequence). Trimming at V came to 1 base and at J to 9 bases, leaving 5 bases not matched to a gene. The CDR3 DNA reads as TGTGCCAGCAGCCAAGGGAGGACTAGCGGCCGGGAGCTGTTTTTT. It codes for CASSQGRTSGRELFF.

The rearrangement links TRBV28 to TRBJ1-2, with 8 nucleotides matching TRBD1. The V gene's germline CDR1 is MDHEN and CDR2 SYDVKM. The CDR3 has 13 amino acids. Trimming took 10 bases from V and 6 from J; bases not matched to a gene: 10. CDR3 sequence reads: CAIMGDRFNGYTF. CDR3 nucleotides: TGTGCCATTATGGGGGACAGGTTCAATGGCTACACCTTC.

The chain carries TRBV28 and TRBJ2-1; no firm D call. The CDR3 totals 10 residues. Germline V gene data show CDR1 as MDHEN and CDR2 as SYDVKM. Trimming shortened V by 3 bases and J by 10 bases, and 4 bases separated the two germline ends. The CDR3 region is CASSFGEQFF. The CDR3 DNA reads TGTGCCAGCAGTTTCGGGGAGCAGTTCTTC.

The J gene is TRBJ2-2, the V gene TRBV19, with a tentative D call TRBD2 (6 bases). V gave up 1 base and J gave up 0 bases, with 6 bases separating them. The CDR3 runs to 15 residues. Germline-derived CDR1 and CDR2 are LNHDA and SQIVND (reference sequence). CDR3 DNA sequence: TGTGCCAGTAGTATAGGGGGGGCGAACACCGGGGAGCTGTTTTTT. It is translated as CASSIGGANTGELFF.

This chain joins TRBV11-2 and TRBJ1-4, with 9 positions matching TRBD1. With V trimmed by 7 bases and J by 6 bases, 9 bases remained unmatched. This CDR3 spans 15 amino acids. In germline, CDR1 is SGHAT, CDR2 FQNNGV. CDR3 amino acids: CASNTGTGFDEKLFF. The CDR3 bases are TGTGCCAGCAATACCGGGACAGGGTTCGATGAAAAACTGTTTTTT.

The chain uses TRBV19 and TRBJ1-2; TRBD1 might be the D (6 bases). V was clipped by 5 bases and J by 2 bases, with 12 bases between them. This CDR3 comprises 14 residues. Germline CDR1 reads LNHDA; CDR2 reads SQIVND (reference sequence). The CDR3 DNA sequence: TGTGCCAGTAGTGTCGGACAGAGCAACTATGGCTACACCTTC. The encoded protein is CASSVGQSNYGYTF.

The chain combines TRBV3-1 (or the pseudogene TRBV3-2) with TRBJ2-7; TRBD2 agrees at 11 bases. V lost 1 base and J lost 11; bases outside the gene matches: 7. The CDR3 runs to 14 residues. The germline V gene encodes CDR1 LGHDT and CDR2 YNNKEL (reference sequence). CDR3 in amino acids: CASSQGLAGPLEYF. Here the CDR3 DNA reads TGTGCCAGCAGCCAAGGACTAGCGGGGCCCCTAGAGTACTTC.

The chain has TRBV7-3 and TRBJ2-1, with a weak D call TRBD2 (6 bases). The CDR3 totals 16 residues. Trimming cost V 1 base and J 0 bases, with 10 bases left between them. Germline CDR1 and CDR2: SGHTA and FQGTGA. The chain's CDR3 is CASSLMAGSSYNEQFF. CDR3 nucleotides: TGTGCCAGCAGCTTAATGGCGGGGAGCTCCTACAATGAGCAGTTCTTC.

This chain connects TRBV28 to TRBJ1-1; 10 bases line up with TRBD1. Per germline, CDR1 MDHEN and CDR2 SYDVKM. The CDR3 runs to 15 residues. Germline trimming cut 5 bases from V and 4 bases from J; bases unmatched to any gene: 7. CDR3 DNA: TGTGCCAGCAGTCGACAGGGGGCGCCGGTCACTGAAGCTTTCTTT. Protein sequence: CASSRQGAPVTEAFF.